This T cell receptor beta chain appears in the sequencing data of a study of cytomegalovirus exposure and HLA in healthy donors. Study-wide results and limits: Sequencing likely produced, as an artifact, a cluster of highly shared sequence variants. Rare sequences made up most TCRs, while some public TCRs were found in many donors.

Germline V CDR1 and CDR2: MNHNS, SASEGT. V shed 4 bases and J 9 bases; nucleotides not matched to a gene: 10. The CDR3 loop spans 15 amino acids. Primers for the PCR totalled 60 Vbeta and 13 Jbeta. Per the authors' pipeline: Later, roughly 80 million unique TCR beta chains were counted in an analysis, and about 10 million of them were shared. The data were produced by immunoSEQ multiplex PCR, yet TCRdb's version contains in-frame clones alone and is incomplete. V, J and clone size reflect that table, while D and trimming were determined from the DNA. The sample consists of approximately 93,000 clones, under 90% of them appearing once. A note on this clone: The antigen remains unidentified.

This TCR came from a man aged 45-65 years in good health and CMV-seronegative. This rearrangement joins TRBV6-1 to TRBJ2-1; 9 bases are shared with TRBD2. The material sequenced was PBMCs. DNA for the CDR3: TGTGCCAGCAGTGGCCCGGGGCGGGAGGGAGGTGAGCAGTTCTTC. Amino acids: CASSGPGREGGEQFF.